Each of the 15 T cell receptor beta chains below was sequenced from the same sample in a study of T cells after yellow fever vaccination. Each CDR3 protein gets one entry after TCRdb re-called the 5' RACE reads with MiXCR. The profile shows under 400,000 distinct CDR3 sequences, roughly an eighth of them singletons. The source material was CD4+ T cells sorted from PBMCs, sampled 15 days after the yellow fever booster vaccination. These receptors were collected from a man aged 18 to 30 who received the YFV17D yellow fever vaccine.

This clonotype has only a few counts. The CDR3 spells CASSRGGGDAEAFF. The CDR3 DNA reads as TGTGCCAGCTCAAGAGGCGGGGGAGACGCTGAAGCTTTCTTT. The gene calls are TRBV18 and TRBJ1-1; maybe TRBD1 (5 bases). The CDR3 spans 14 residues. V lost 5 bases and J 6 bases, leaving 16 bases between the germline ends. Germline CDR1 is KGHSH and CDR2 is LQKENI.

There are a few counts of this clonotype. This chain joins TRBV5-5 and TRBJ2-1, with no clear D. This CDR3 is 12 amino acids long. CDR1 SGHKS and CDR2 YYEKEE come from the germline V gene (reference sequence). V was clipped by 0 bases and J by 11 bases, with 9 bases between them. CDR3 coding DNA: TGTGCCAGCAGCTTGGAACAGTCCCAGCAGTTCTTC. Translated: CASSLEQSQQFF.

This clonotype has more than one count but fewer than ten. Relative to the germline gene, one junction end is altered; a read error may explain this. The chain employs TRBV7-7 and TRBJ2-1; 9 bases match TRBD2. The CDR3 is 16 residues long. CDR1 SSHAT and CDR2 FNYEAQ come from the germline V gene (reference sequence). CDR3 bases: TGTGCTAGCAGCTTATCCGGGACTAGCTCATTTAATGAGCAGTTCTTC. This gives the protein CASSLSGTSSFNEQFF.

This clonotype was counted many times. This chain links TRBV5-1 with TRBJ2-1, with 15 bases matching TRBD2. With 1 base clipped from V and 5 bases from J, the junction kept 4 bases outside the gene matches. From germline, CDR1 is SGHRS and CDR2 YFSETQ. This CDR3 is built from 17 residues. Here the CDR3 reads CASSLTGTSGGHNEQFF. The CDR3 DNA is TGCGCCAGCAGCTTGACAGGGACTAGCGGGGGGCACAATGAGCAGTTCTTC.

The V and J genes are TRBV3-1 and TRBJ2-5; the match to TRBD2 covers 9 bases. V lost 5 bases to trimming and J lost 2 bases; unmatched junction nucleotides: 9. CDR3 size: 16 residues. Germline-derived CDR1 and CDR2 are LGHDT and YNNKEL (reference sequence). The CDR3 loop reads CASSDYFLAGQETQYF. CDR3 nucleotide sequence: TGTGCCAGCAGCGACTATTTCCTAGCGGGACAAGAGACCCAGTACTTC.

The rearrangement joins TRBV6-5 to TRBJ1-5; D is ambiguous. This CDR3 has 15 residues. With 4 bases removed from V and 5 bases from J, the gap between germline ends came to 15 bases. Germline V gives CDR1 MNHEY, CDR2 SVGAGI. CDR3 bases: TGTGCCAGCAGTTCAACCGGGGAGGGCCATCAGCCCCAGCATTTT. Translation: CASSSTGEGHQPQHF.

V gene TRBV7-2 combines with J gene TRBJ1-5, with a tentative D call TRBD1 (6 bases). Between the trimmed V and J ends, which lost 3 bases and 6 bases, there was a span of 15 bases. The CDR3 runs to 15 residues. Germline CDR1 reads SGHTA; CDR2 reads FQGNSA. For the CDR3, the DNA is TGTGCCAGCAGCTTTCGGGGACAAGGACTTCAGCCCCAGCATTTT. It is translated as CASSFRGQGLQPQHF.

A few counts support this clonotype. This chain links TRBV4-2 with TRBJ2-2, with D possibly being TRBD1 (5 bases). CDR3 size: 15 residues. The germline gives CDR1 LGHNA, CDR2 YNFKEQ. The V end was cut by 1 base, the J end by 6 bases, with 12 bases between. The CDR3 sequence is CASSQAGLRSGELFF. CDR3 coding DNA: TGTGCCAGCAGCCAAGCAGGGCTAAGGTCCGGGGAGCTGTTTTTT.

This clonotype has more than one count but fewer than ten. The genes are TRBV20-1 and TRBJ1-6, with 9 bases matching TRBD1. V was pared by 6 bases and J by 7 bases, with 7 bases of the junction left unmatched. The CDR3 has 14 residues. CDR1 is DFQATT and CDR2 is SNEGSKA in the germline V gene (reference sequence). The CDR3 nucleotides read TGCAGTGCCACCGGGGACAGGGAAAATTCACCCCTCCACTTT. The encoded protein is CSATGDRENSPLHF.

This clonotype occurred a few times. The chain carries TRBV7-6 and TRBJ2-2; the match to TRBD2 covers 7 bases. The CDR3 contains 17 residues. The junction had 12 bases not matched to a gene; V was cut back by 5 bases and J by 3 bases. The germline gives CDR1 SGHVS, CDR2 FNYEAQ. In nucleotides, the CDR3 is TGTGCCAGCAGCCTACCTTCCCTAGCGGCCCACACCGGGGAGCTGTTTTTT. Amino acid sequence: CASSLPSLAAHTGELFF.

Only a few counts were recorded for this clonotype. Mismatch with germline at one junction end may stem from a read error. The chain is built from TRBV3-1 and TRBJ1-4; 7 bases are shared with TRBD1. The CDR3 length is 12 residues. Germline CDR1 is LGHDT and CDR2 is YNNKEL (reference sequence). The DNA of the CDR3 is TGTGCCAGCAGCCACGTTGGACAGGCAGCCATTTTT. It encodes CASSHVGQAAIF.

This clonotype was counted a few times. The V call is TRBV2, the J call TRBJ1-1; 9 bases agree with TRBD1. V gave up 6 bases and J gave up 7 bases; unmatched junction bases: 9. CDR1 is SNHLY, CDR2 FYNNEI, per germline. The CDR3 sequence is 14 residues long. Written as DNA, the CDR3 is TGTGCCAGCAGCGAACTGGGACAGGGAGTTGAAGCTTTCTTT. It is translated as CASSELGQGVEAFF.

The CDR3 reads CASRPRLVPGELFF. The CDR3 coding sequence is TGTGCCAGCAGGCCCCGACTAGTTCCCGGGGAGCTGTTTTTT. The chain carries TRBV12-3 or TRBV12-4 and TRBJ2-2; TRBD2 is a possible D gene (6 bases). The length of the CDR3 is 14 residues. The V gene lost 6 bases and the J gene lost 6 bases, with 14 bases spanning the gap.

This clonotype was seen more than once but under ten times. The chain carries TRBV7-2 and TRBJ2-1; 12 bases agree with TRBD2. V trimming: 5 bases; J trimming: 6 bases; junction bases outside the gene matches: 5. Germline V gene sequence: CDR1 SGHTA, CDR2 FQGNSA. The CDR3 covers 15 residues. The CDR3 nucleotides are TGTGCCAGCAGCCCCGCGGGACTAGCGGGCAATGAGCAGTTCTTC. It specifies CASSPAGLAGNEQFF.

The chain combines TRBV10-3 with TRBJ1-5; 9 bases agree with TRBD1. The CDR3 contains 13 residues. CDR1 ENHRY and CDR2 SYGVKD come from the germline V gene. V lost 11 bases to trimming and J lost 7 bases; unmatched junction nucleotides: 9. CDR3 protein: CASRDRDRQPQHF. CDR3 sequence (DNA): TGTGCCTCCCGGGACAGGGATCGGCAGCCCCAGCATTTT.